This TCR beta chain was recorded in a study of blood T cell repertoires in COVID-19. The V gene's germline CDR1 is SNHLY and CDR2 FYNNEI. This CDR3 is 13 amino acids long. V was trimmed by 1 base and J by 5 bases, leaving 8 bases between them. Some clones are missing from TCRdb's copy, which holds only in-frame ones; the method was immunoSEQ multiplex PCR. The sample yields fewer than 400,000 clones, 90% seen once. The sequenced sample consisted of PBMCs or T cells enriched from blood (not recorded which). V usage is TRBV2 and J usage is TRBJ2-5; perhaps TRBD2 as D (5 bases). This TCR was recovered from a woman in her thirties who had been exposed to COVID-19. This CDR3 reads CASSEDPGETQYF. CDR3 in DNA: TGTGCCAGCAGTGAAGACCCGGGGGAGACCCAGTACTTC.